This TCR beta chain was sequenced for a study of shared clonotypes between healthy human individuals. In the case of this clone: The target antigen is unknown.

It was at deep level that the assay was run. Sorted subsets were amplified in replicate PCRs using about 200 ng DNA, approximately 30,000 T cell genomes. Libraries were prepared by immunoSEQ multiplex PCR; TCRdb keeps only in-frame clonotypes and omits some of them. The table includes 980,000 or so clones, 76% detected once. The CDR3 runs to 11 residues. The germline V gene has CDR1 MNHNS and CDR2 SASEGT. The V end lost 6 bases, the J end lost 8 bases, and 10 bases lay between the germline ends. The study's findings and limits: With several donors compared, around 5% of naive CD4 clonotypes were shared. Specimens sampled were limited to blood, with tissue repertoires likely differing.

Specimen: memory CD4+ T cells sorted from blood. Specified subset: CD45RA-negative fraction. The rearrangement joins TRBV6-1 to TRBJ1-2; possibly TRBD1 for D (5 bases). The clonotype originates from a man aged 18 to 30 in good health. CDR3 DNA: TGTGCCAGCAGACGGGACCTCGGCTACACCTTC. Its protein product is CASRRDLGYTF.